The T cell receptor (beta chain) described here comes from a study of blood T cell repertoires in COVID-19. In this sample, this clone turned up once. J gave up 1 base and V 5 bases, and 5 bases lay outside the gene matches. The germline CDR1 and CDR2 sequences are MDHEN and SYDVKM. The CDR3 consists of 15 residues. Assay: immunoSEQ multiplex PCR; the TCRdb copy retains only in-frame clones and omits some. Altogether 200,000 or so clones are present, around 84% being singletons, with the ten largest covering over 2.5%. Sequencing was performed on peripheral blood. V is TRBV28 and J is TRBJ2-3, with 8 bases identical to TRBD1. The sequence came from a man aged 45-65 years who had recovered from COVID-19. CDR3 amino acids: CASSLQGAGTDTQYF. In DNA form, the CDR3 reads TGTGCCAGCAGTCTCCAGGGGGCCGGCACAGATACGCAGTATTTT. Full variable domain (remainder filled in from reference TRBV28 and TRBJ2-3): DVKVTQSSRYLVKRTGEKVFLECVQDMDHENMFWYRQDPGLGLRLIYFSYDVKMKEKGDIPEGYSVSREKKERFSLILESASTNQTSMYLCASSLQGAGTDTQYFGPGTRLTVL.